The T cell receptor (beta chain) described here comes from a study of T cells in Graves' hyperthyroidism and ophthalmopathy (dated by TCRdb to between 2018 and 2021). Background on the whole study: Peripheral blood was collected at initial diagnosis, before any treatment. According to the paper, TCR Vbeta CDR3 sequencing was carried out on approximately 140 peripheral blood samples, which came from more than 40 ophthalmopathy, 80 or so hyperthyroidism and some 17 progressor patients. The study also compared thyroid tissue and blood T-cell repertoires from 6 or 7 Graves' hyperthyroidism patients. Prospective prediction of ophthalmopathy was tested in an independent validation cohort consisting of fewer than 20 hyperthyroidism patients and approximately 16 patients who later progressed to ophthalmopathy. The 100 or so discovery patients were randomly divided into training and test sets at a 7:3 ratio. A discovery cohort of roughly 100 patients, about 44 with Graves' ophthalmopathy and 55 to 60 with stable Graves' hyperthyroidism, was used to find distinguishing TCR V-J signatures. Following sampling, methimazole starting at 30 mg daily was given to hyperthyroidism patients, and high-dose intravenous methylprednisolone was given to ophthalmopathy patients.

General study outcomes and caveats: In validation, the model predicted progression to ophthalmopathy a median of around six months before onset, with about 64% sensitivity and 72.22% specificity. Ophthalmopathy was separated from stable hyperthyroidism by a 13 V-J signature model, with approximately 86% sensitivity and around 81% specificity obtained in cross-validation and 80%/75% obtained in testing. Most expanded thyroid clonotypes (frequency above 0.001) were also detected in blood, a finding suggesting that blood repertoires may reflect thyroid immune responses. Sample size was not statistically predetermined, and investigators were not blinded to group allocation.

The CDR3 covers 13 residues, taking in both the cysteine and the phenylalanine. Left in the record is the CDR3 DNA by itself, 39 bases read in frame from the first base. The germline ends are 8 bases apart after V is trimmed by 2 bases and J by 0 bases. CDR1 is given as SQVTM and CDR2 as ANQGSEA, both from the germline V gene. In the ophthalmopathy patients, disease was moderately to severely active, with a Clinical Activity Score of 3 or more, a NOSPECS grade of 4 or more, and a duration of less than 3 months. Patients with uncontrolled infections, other autoimmune diseases, pregnancy or lactation were excluded. Diagnoses relied on clinical symptoms, serum thyroxine and TRAb, thyroid ultrasound and orbital computed tomography. Ficoll-Paque density gradient centrifugation was used to isolate PBMCs from about 9.4 ml of fresh peripheral blood. Total RNA was extracted using Trizol reagent, and RNA quality was assessed on an Agilent 2100 Bioanalyzer.

TCR beta CDR3 regions were amplified from RNA transcripts. A first-round RT-PCR of the TCR CDR3 used the HTBI primer set with the Qiagen OneStep RT-PCR kit. Libraries were constructed in a second round of multiplex PCR, after which size selection and purification were performed. Libraries were sequenced paired-end with 100 bp reads on an Illumina HiSeq2000. The authors' analysis ran thus. Raw data were processed with SOAPnuke, discarding reads with adapters, uncalled bases, mean Phred below 15, or no exact constant-primer or identifier match. COPE v1.2.5 was used to merge the high-quality paired reads, and each unique nucleotide sequence was defined as a clonotype. MiTCR v1.1 was used to align clonotypes to the IMGT TRBV, TRBD and TRBJ reference segments. The analysis was restricted to V-J combinations with a frequency above 0.0001, which together covered just over 99% of the repertoires. A TCS score was defined as the ratio between F50 (clonal expansion) and ExV (chaos), using BLOSUM62-based TCRdist between CDR3 peptides within each V-J. Welch's t-statistics and random forest reduced fewer than 600 V-J features to about 12, which were used in a naive Bayes classifier (R e1071). TCRdb trimmed the raw reads at Q25, called clones with MiXCR and kept productive beta chains. When rows share a CDR3 protein, they turn into one entry using the most common DNA and genes. These V and J calls rely on TCRdb rather than the paper's analysis. The sample contains about 590,000 distinct CDR3 sequences, 12% to 15% of them found a single time. The ten largest clones capture more than 6% of the sample.

A remark on this clonotype: It lacks a known antigen. Per-base quality was not reported, and no clone a single base away is much larger than it.

The receptor was derived from a woman younger than 35 with Graves' ophthalmopathy. This sequence uses TRBV29-1 and TRBJ2-7; 6 matching bases give a weak D call of TRBD2. Sequencing input: blood. The CDR3 here reads CSVERGNSYEQYF. The bases are TGCAGCGTTGAACGGGGGAACTCCTACGAGCAGTACTTC.